Listed below are T cell receptor beta chains from one sample, sequenced in a study of OX40 agonist ivuxolimab in advanced cancers. Only in-frame clones appear in the TCRdb table, and some are missing; sequencing was by immunoSEQ multiplex PCR. The repertoire holds tens of thousands of clones, with around 88% as singletons. Sequencing used CD4+ or CD8+ T cells sorted from blood, obtained in a trial of the OX40 agonist ivuxolimab. The receptors were sampled from an adult with an advanced solid tumor such as melanoma, head and neck, liver or kidney cancer. CDR3s include the opening cysteine and the closing phenylalanine or tryptophan. The D gene is left open where the match is weak. Where a row states a size, it is once, few, many or the class of an expanded clone; other rows omit it.

size: once
V: TRBV10-1
D: NA
J: TRBJ2-5
CDR3: CASSEDIQETQYF
DNA: TGCGCCAGCAGTGAGGATATTCAAGAGACCCAGTACTTC

size: NA
V: TRBV19
D: NA
J: TRBJ2-7
CDR3: CASRVRPGDSYEQYF
DNA: TGTGCCAGTAGGGTGAGGCCAGGGGACTCCTACGAGCAGTACTTC

size: NA
V: TRBV25-1
D: NA
J: TRBJ1-1
CDR3: CASSQAVSPEAFF
DNA: TGTGCCAGCAGTCAGGCCGTTAGCCCTGAAGCTTTCTTT

size: NA
V: TRBV10-3
D: TRBD1
J: TRBJ2-2
CDR3: CAISGTGNTGELFF
DNA: TGTGCCATCAGCGGGACAGGGAACACCGGGGAGCTGTTTTTT

size: NA
V: TRBV7-2
D: TRBD2
J: TRBJ2-5
CDR3: CASSPYSGSGGKTQYF
DNA: TGTGCCAGCAGCCCCTATAGCGGGAGCGGCGGAAAGACCCAGTACTTC

size: NA
V: TRBV7-3
D: NA
J: TRBJ2-2
CDR3: CASSLTNGGTGELFF
DNA: TGTGCCAGCAGCTTAACGAATGGCGGCACCGGGGAGCTGTTTTTT

size: NA
V: TRBV7-9
D: NA
J: TRBJ1-6
CDR3: CASSFQGPPLHF
DNA: TGTGCCAGCAGTTTTCAGGGACCACCCCTCCACTTT

size: NA
V: TRBV18
D: NA
J: TRBJ2-7
CDR3: CASSPGVAYEQYF
DNA: TGTGCCAGCTCACCTGGGGTCGCCTACGAGCAGTACTTC

size: NA
V: TRBV19
D: NA
J: TRBJ2-4
CDR3: CASSTGDGGSKNIQYF
DNA: TGTGCCAGTAGTACAGGGGACGGGGGGTCAAAAAACATTCAGTACTTC

size: NA
V: TRBV6-1
D: TRBD2
J: TRBJ2-1
CDR3: CASASGLAGANEQFF
DNA: TGTGCCAGCGCCTCGGGACTAGCGGGAGCCAATGAGCAGTTCTTC

size: NA
V: TRBV10-3
D: TRBD1
J: TRBJ2-7
CDR3: CATGQGPSYEQYF
DNA: TGTGCCACCGGACAGGGTCCTTCCTACGAGCAGTACTTC

size: NA
V: TRBV10-3
D: TRBD1
J: TRBJ1-1
CDR3: CAISGGQGNTEAFF
DNA: TGTGCCATCAGTGGTGGACAGGGGAACACTGAAGCTTTCTTT

size: NA
V: TRBV6-5
D: NA
J: TRBJ1-5
CDR3: CASTTGNQPQHF
DNA: TGTGCCAGCACCACGGGCAATCAGCCCCAGCATTTT

size: NA
V: TRBV19
D: TRBD1
J: TRBJ2-7
CDR3: CASSMVQGYEQYF
DNA: TGTGCCAGTAGTATGGTACAGGGGTACGAGCAGTACTTC

size: NA
V: TRBV11-3
D: TRBD1
J: TRBJ2-5
CDR3: CASSSAGTGARETQYF
DNA: TGTGCCAGCAGCTCCGCCGGGACAGGGGCACGAGAGACCCAGTACTTC

size: NA
V: TRBV9
D: TRBD2
J: TRBJ2-5
CDR3: CASSVGLLAGGRGVETQYF
DNA: TGTGCCAGCAGCGTAGGGTTACTAGCGGGAGGTAGGGGTGTAGAGACCCAGTACTTC

size: NA
V: TRBV30
D: NA
J: TRBJ1-4
CDR3: CAWGREKLFF
DNA: TGTGCCTGGGGCAGGGAAAAACTGTTTTTT

size: once
V: TRBV28
D: NA
J: TRBJ1-5
CDR3: CASSPGWGNQPQHF
DNA: TGTGCCAGCAGCCCCGGGTGGGGCAATCAGCCCCAGCATTTT

size: once
V: TRBV4-1
D: NA
J: TRBJ2-5
CDR3: CASSQDVQGETQYF
DNA: TGCGCCAGCAGCCAAGATGTGCAGGGAGAGACCCAGTACTTC

size: NA
V: TRBV15
D: NA
J: TRBJ2-1
CDR3: CATSREAYTYNEQFF
DNA: TGTGCCACCAGCAGAGAAGCGTACACGTACAATGAGCAGTTCTTC

size: NA
V: TRBV5-1
D: TRBD1
J: TRBJ2-1
CDR3: CASSSTGGSYNEQFF
DNA: TGCGCCAGCAGCTCGACAGGGGGCTCCTACAATGAGCAGTTCTTC

size: NA
V: TRBV11-2
D: NA
J: TRBJ2-7
CDR3: CASSFDWGYEQYF
DNA: TGTGCCAGCAGCTTCGACTGGGGATACGAGCAGTACTTC

size: NA
V: TRBV11-2
D: NA
J: TRBJ2-2
CDR3: CASSLGGTGELFF
DNA: TGTGCCAGCAGCTTAGGGGGCACCGGGGAGCTGTTTTTT

size: once
V: TRBV6-5
D: NA
J: TRBJ1-3
CDR3: CASSYGRGGNTIYF
DNA: TGTGCCAGCAGTTACGGAAGAGGTGGAAACACCATATATTTT

size: NA
V: TRBV11-2
D: NA
J: TRBJ1-3
CDR3: CASSPRGTNSGNTIYF
DNA: TGTGCCAGCAGCCCACGGGGCACGAACTCTGGAAACACCATATATTTT

size: NA
V: TRBV29-1
D: NA
J: TRBJ1-1
CDR3: CSVAVGWNTEAFF
DNA: TGCAGCGTTGCAGTCGGGTGGAACACTGAAGCTTTCTTT

size: once
V: TRBV6-5
D: TRBD1
J: TRBJ1-2
CDR3: CASSSRQGAGGYTF
DNA: TGTGCCAGCAGTTCTCGACAGGGGGCAGGGGGCTACACCTTC

size: once
V: TRBV28
D: NA
J: TRBJ2-5
CDR3: CASSSPQRGGRETQYF
DNA: TGTGCCAGCAGTTCTCCCCAGAGAGGAGGCCGGGAGACCCAGTACTTC

size: NA
V: TRBV10-3
D: NA
J: TRBJ2-7
CDR3: CAIKEGDEQYF
DNA: TGTGCCATCAAGGAGGGAGACGAGCAGTACTTC

size: NA
V: TRBV29-1
D: TRBD1
J: TRBJ1-1
CDR3: CSVGDSGMNTEAFF
DNA: TGCAGCGTCGGGGACAGTGGAATGAACACTGAAGCTTTCTTT

size: NA
V: TRBV19
D: NA
J: TRBJ2-5
CDR3: CASSIEGLGETQYF
DNA: TGTGCCAGTAGTATAGAGGGGCTGGGAGAGACCCAGTACTTC

size: once
V: TRBV2
D: NA
J: TRBJ1-1
CDR3: CASSGQRGRTEAFF
DNA: TGTGCCAGCAGTGGTCAAAGGGGTAGGACTGAAGCTTTCTTT

size: NA
V: TRBV5-1
D: NA
J: TRBJ1-4
CDR3: CASSLSRPENEKLFF
DNA: TGCGCCAGCAGCCTGTCTAGGCCGGAGAATGAAAAACTGTTTTTT

size: NA
V: TRBV5-1
D: TRBD2
J: TRBJ2-3
CDR3: CASSGGASGAMGTDTQYF
DNA: TGCGCCAGCAGCGGGGGTGCTAGCGGGGCCATGGGGACAGATACGCAGTATTTT

size: NA
V: TRBV19
D: NA
J: TRBJ2-3
CDR3: CASSRPPETDTQYF
DNA: TGTGCCAGTAGCCGGCCACCGGAGACAGATACGCAGTATTTT

size: once
V: TRBV7-2
D: NA
J: TRBJ2-7
CDR3: CASSLAGKYEQYF
DNA: TGTGCCAGCAGCTTAGCCGGGAAGTACGAGCAGTACTTC

size: NA
V: TRBV19
D: TRBD2
J: TRBJ2-3
CDR3: CASSSGGSTDTQYF
DNA: TGTGCCAGTAGTTCGGGGGGGAGCACAGATACGCAGTATTTT

size: NA
V: TRBV29-1
D: TRBD1
J: TRBJ1-1
CDR3: CSVRTGDTEAFF
DNA: TGCAGCGTAAGGACAGGGGACACTGAAGCTTTCTTT

size: NA
V: TRBV19
D: NA
J: TRBJ1-2
CDR3: CASSIAYRQVIYGYTF
DNA: TGTGCCAGTAGTATAGCATATCGGCAGGTGATCTATGGCTACACCTTC

size: once
V: TRBV28
D: NA
J: TRBJ2-3
CDR3: CASRGGAPDTQYF
DNA: TGTGCCAGTAGAGGGGGAGCTCCAGATACGCAGTATTTT

size: NA
V: TRBV29-1
D: TRBD1
J: TRBJ1-1
CDR3: CSVEGQMNTEAFF
DNA: TGCAGCGTTGAGGGACAGATGAACACTGAAGCTTTCTTT

size: NA
V: TRBV27
D: NA
J: TRBJ1-2
CDR3: CASSGLQGNYGYTF
DNA: TGTGCCAGCAGTGGCTTACAGGGAAACTATGGCTACACCTTC